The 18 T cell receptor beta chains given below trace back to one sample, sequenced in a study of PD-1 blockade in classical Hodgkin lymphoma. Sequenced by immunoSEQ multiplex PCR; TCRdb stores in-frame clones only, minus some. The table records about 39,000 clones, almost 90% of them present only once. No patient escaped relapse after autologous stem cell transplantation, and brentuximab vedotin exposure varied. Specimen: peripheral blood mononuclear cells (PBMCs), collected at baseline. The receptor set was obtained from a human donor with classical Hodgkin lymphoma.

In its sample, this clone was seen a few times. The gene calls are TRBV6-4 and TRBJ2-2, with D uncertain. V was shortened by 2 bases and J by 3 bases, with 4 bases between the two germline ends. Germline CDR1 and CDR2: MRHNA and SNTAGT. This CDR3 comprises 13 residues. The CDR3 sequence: CASSDQYTGELFF. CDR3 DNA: TGTGCCAGCAGTGACCAGTACACCGGGGAGCTGTTTTTT.

This CDR3 is CASSLDVGTGPRSREKLFF. The CDR3 nucleotides are TGTGCCAGCAGCTTAGATGTTGGGACAGGGCCCCGGTCAAGGGAAAAACTGTTTTTT. V is TRBV7-9 and J is TRBJ1-4, with 9 bases matching TRBD1. Per germline, CDR1 SEHNR and CDR2 FQNEAQ (reference sequence). The ends lost 1 base at V and 8 bases at J; junction bases unmatched: 17. CDR3 size: 19 residues.

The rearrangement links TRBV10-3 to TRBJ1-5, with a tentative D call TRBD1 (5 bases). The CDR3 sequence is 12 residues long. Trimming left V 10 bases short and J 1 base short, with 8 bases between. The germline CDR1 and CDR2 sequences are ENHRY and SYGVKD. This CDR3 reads CASRDSNQPQHF. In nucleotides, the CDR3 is TGTGCCAGCCGGGACAGCAATCAGCCCCAGCATTTT.

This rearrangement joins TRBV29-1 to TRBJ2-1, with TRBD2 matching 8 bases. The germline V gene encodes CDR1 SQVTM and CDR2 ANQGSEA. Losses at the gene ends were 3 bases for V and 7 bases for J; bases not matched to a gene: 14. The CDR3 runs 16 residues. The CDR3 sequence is CSVEGLAGVPGNEQFF. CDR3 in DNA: TGCAGCGTTGAGGGCCTAGCGGGTGTCCCGGGGAATGAGCAGTTCTTC.

CDR3: CASSQSIAATGELFF. As DNA, the CDR3 is TGCGCCAGCAGCCAGAGTATAGCGGCCACCGGGGAGCTGTTTTTT. The rearrangement uses TRBV4-1 and TRBJ2-2; TRBD2 might be the D (6 bases). The CDR3 sequence is 15 residues long. CDR1 and CDR2 from the germline V gene are MGHRA and YSYEKL. The V end was cut by 3 bases, the J end by 4 bases, with 12 bases between.

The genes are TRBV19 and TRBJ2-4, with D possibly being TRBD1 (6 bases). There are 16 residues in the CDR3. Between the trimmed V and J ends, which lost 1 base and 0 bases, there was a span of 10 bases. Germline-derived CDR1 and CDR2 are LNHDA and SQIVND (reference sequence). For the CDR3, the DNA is TGTGCCAGTAGTATAGCAGACAGGCTAGCCAAAAACATTCAGTACTTC. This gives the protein CASSIADRLAKNIQYF.

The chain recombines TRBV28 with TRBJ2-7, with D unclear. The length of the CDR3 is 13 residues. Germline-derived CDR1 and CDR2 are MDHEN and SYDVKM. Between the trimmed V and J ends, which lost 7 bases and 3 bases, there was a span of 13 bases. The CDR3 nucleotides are TGTGCCAGCACGGCAGCCTTCAACTACGAGCAGTACTTC. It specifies CASTAAFNYEQYF.

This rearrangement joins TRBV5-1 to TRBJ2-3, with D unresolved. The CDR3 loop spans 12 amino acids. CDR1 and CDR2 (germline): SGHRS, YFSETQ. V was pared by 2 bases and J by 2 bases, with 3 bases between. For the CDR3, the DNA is TGCGCCAGCAGCTTTACCACAGATACGCAGTATTTT. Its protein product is CASSFTTDTQYF.

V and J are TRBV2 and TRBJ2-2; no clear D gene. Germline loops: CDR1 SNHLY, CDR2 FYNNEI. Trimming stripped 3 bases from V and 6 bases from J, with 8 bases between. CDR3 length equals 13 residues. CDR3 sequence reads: CASSDHMPGELFF. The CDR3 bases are TGTGCCAGCAGTGACCACATGCCCGGGGAGCTGTTTTTT.

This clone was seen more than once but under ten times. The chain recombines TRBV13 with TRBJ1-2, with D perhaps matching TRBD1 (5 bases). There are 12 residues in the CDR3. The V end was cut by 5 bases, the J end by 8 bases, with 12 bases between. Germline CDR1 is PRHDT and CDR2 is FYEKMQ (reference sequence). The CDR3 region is CASSEGTSGYTF. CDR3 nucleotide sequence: TGTGCCAGCAGCGAGGGGACCTCCGGCTACACCTTC.

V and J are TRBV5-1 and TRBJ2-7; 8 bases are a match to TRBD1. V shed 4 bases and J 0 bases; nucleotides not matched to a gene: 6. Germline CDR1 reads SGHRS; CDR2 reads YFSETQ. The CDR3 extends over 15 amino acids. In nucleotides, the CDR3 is TGCGCCAGCAGCCTGGACAGGGCCCACTCCTACGAGCAGTACTTC. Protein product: CASSLDRAHSYEQYF.

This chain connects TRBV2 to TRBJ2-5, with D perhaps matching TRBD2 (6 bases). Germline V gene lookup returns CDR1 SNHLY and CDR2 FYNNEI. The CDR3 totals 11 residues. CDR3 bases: TGTTCCCAGGAGGGAGAAGAGACCCAGTACTTC. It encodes CSQEGEETQYF.

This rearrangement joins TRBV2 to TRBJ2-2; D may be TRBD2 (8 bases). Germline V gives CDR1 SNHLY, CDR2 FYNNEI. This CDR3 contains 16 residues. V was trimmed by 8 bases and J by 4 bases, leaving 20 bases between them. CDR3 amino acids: CASLARGRGVTGELFF. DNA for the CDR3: TGTGCCAGCCTAGCAAGGGGGCGGGGGGTCACCGGGGAGCTGTTTTTT.

The CDR3 is CASSLLRPGQPEAFF. As DNA, the CDR3 is TGTGCCAGCAGTTTATTGCGGCCCGGACAGCCCGAAGCTTTCTTT. This chain uses TRBV28 with TRBJ1-1, with a possible D match to TRBD1 (6 bases). Looked up from germline, CDR1 is MDHEN and CDR2 is SYDVKM. Trimming took 1 base from V and 8 from J, leaving 17 bases between them. CDR3 size: 15 residues.

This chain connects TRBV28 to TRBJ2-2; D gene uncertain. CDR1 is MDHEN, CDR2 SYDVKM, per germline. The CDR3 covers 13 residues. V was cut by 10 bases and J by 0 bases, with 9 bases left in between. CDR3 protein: CATPHPNTGELFF. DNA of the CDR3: TGTGCCACCCCTCACCCGAACACCGGGGAGCTGTTTTTT.

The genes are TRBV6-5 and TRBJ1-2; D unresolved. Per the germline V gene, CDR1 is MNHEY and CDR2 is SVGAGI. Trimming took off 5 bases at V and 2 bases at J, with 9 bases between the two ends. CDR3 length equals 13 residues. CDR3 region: CASSAPENYGYTF. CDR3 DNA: TGTGCCAGCAGTGCCCCAGAAAACTATGGCTACACCTTC.

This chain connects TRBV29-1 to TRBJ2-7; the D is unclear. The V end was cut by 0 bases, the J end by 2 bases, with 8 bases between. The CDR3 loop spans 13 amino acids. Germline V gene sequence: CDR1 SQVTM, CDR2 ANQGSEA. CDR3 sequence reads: CSVEDQSTYEQYF. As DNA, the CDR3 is TGCAGCGTTGAAGATCAGTCCACCTACGAGCAGTACTTC.

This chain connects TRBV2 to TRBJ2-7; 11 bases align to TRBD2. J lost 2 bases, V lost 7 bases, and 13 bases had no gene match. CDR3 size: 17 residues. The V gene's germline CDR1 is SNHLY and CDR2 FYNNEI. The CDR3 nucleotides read TGTGCCAGCATTACCGGGACTAGCGGACCGTACCCCTACGAGCAGTACTTC. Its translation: CASITGTSGPYPYEQYF.